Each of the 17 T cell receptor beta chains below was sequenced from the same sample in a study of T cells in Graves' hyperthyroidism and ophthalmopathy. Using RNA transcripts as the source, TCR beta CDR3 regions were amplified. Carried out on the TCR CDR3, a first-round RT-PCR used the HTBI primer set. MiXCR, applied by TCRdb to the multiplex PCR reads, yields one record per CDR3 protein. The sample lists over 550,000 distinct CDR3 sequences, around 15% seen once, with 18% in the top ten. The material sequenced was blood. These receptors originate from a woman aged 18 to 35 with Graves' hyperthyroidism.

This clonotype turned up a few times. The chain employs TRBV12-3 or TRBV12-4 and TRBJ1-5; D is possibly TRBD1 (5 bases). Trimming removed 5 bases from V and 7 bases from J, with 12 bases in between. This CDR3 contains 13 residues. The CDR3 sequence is CASSNAGRQPQHF. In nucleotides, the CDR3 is TGTGCCAGCAGTAATGCAGGGAGGCAGCCCCAGCATTTT.

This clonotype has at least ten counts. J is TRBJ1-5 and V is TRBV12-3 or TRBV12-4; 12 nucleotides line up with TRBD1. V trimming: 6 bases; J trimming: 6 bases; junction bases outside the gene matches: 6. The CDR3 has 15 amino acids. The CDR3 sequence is CASRSGTGGGQPQHF. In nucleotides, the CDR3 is TGTGCCAGCAGATCCGGGACAGGGGGCGGTCAGCCCCAGCATTTT.

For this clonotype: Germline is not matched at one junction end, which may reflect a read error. Here the CDR3 reads CASSPLSGGAYNGQFF. In nucleotides, the CDR3 is TGTGCCAGCTCACCACTTTCAGGGGGCGCATACAATGGGCAGTTCTTC. V and J are TRBV18 and TRBJ2-1; 8 nucleotides line up with TRBD1. The CDR3 is made up of 16 amino acids. Germline V CDR1 and CDR2: KGHSH, LQKENI. The variable domain in full, completed from reference TRBV18 and TRBJ2-1, reads NAGVMQNPRHLVRRRGQEARLRCSPMKGHSHVYWYRQLPEEGLKFMVYLQKENIIDESGMPKERFSAEFPKEGPSILRIQQVVRGDSAAYFCASSPLSGGAYNGQFFGPGTRLTVL.

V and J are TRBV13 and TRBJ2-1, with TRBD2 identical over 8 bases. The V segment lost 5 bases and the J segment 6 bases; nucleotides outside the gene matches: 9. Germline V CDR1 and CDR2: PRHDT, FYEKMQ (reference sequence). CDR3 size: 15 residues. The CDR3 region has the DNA TGTGCCAGCAGCCTCCGGGGGGGGGCGAGCAATGAGCAGTTCTTC. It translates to CASSLRGGASNEQFF.

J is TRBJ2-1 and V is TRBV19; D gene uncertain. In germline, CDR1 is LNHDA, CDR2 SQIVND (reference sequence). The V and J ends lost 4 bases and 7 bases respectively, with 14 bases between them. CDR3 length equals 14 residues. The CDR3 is CASSNDPPRNEQFF. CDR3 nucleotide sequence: TGTGCCAGTAGTAACGACCCCCCGAGAAATGAGCAGTTCTTC.

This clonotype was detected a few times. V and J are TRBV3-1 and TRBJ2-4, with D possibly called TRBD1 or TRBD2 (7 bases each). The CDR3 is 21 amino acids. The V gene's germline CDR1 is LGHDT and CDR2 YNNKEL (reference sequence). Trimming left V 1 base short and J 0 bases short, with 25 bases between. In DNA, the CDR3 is TGTGCCAGCAGCCAAGGCCCAGCGGGACAGCTACTACGACTAGCCAAAAACATTCAGTACTTC. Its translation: CASSQGPAGQLLRLAKNIQYF.

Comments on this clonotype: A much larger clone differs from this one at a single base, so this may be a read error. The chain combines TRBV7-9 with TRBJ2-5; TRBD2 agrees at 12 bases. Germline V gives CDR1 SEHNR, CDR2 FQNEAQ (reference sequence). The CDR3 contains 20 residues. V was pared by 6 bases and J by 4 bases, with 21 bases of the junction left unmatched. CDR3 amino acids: CASSRALAGGPSGSRETQYF. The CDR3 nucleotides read TGTGCCAGCAGTCGAGCGCTAGCGGGAGGGCCAAGCGGGTCACGAGAGACCCAGTACTTC.

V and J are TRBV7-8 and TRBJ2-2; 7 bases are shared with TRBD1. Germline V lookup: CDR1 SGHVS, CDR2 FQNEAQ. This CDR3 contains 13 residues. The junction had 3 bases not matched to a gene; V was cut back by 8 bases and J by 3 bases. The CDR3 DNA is TGTGCCAGCGGTCAGGGGGACACCGGGGAGCTGTTTTTT. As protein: CASGQGDTGELFF.

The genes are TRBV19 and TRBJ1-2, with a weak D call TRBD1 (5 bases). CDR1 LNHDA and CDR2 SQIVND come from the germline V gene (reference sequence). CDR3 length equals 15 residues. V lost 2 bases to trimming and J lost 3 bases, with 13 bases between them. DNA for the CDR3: TGTGCCAGTAGTATATTCTCCAGGGACGACTATGGCTACACCTTC. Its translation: CASSIFSRDDYGYTF.

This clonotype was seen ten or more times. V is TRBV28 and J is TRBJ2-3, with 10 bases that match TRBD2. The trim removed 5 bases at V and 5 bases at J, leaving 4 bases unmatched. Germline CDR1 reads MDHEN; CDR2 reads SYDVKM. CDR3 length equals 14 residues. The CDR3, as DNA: TGTGCCAGCAGTCTTTCTAGCGGGAGAGATACGCAGTATTTT. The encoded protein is CASSLSSGRDTQYF. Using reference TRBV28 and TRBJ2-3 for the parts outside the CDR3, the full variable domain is DVKVTQSSRYLVKRTGEKVFLECVQDMDHENMFWYRQDPGLGLRLIYFSYDVKMKEKGDIPEGYSVSREKKERFSLILESASTNQTSMYLCASSLSSGRDTQYFGPGTRLTVL.

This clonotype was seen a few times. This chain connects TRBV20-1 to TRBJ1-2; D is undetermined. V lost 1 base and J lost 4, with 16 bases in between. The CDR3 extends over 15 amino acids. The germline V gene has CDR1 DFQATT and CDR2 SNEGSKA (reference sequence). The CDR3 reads CSARVEGRGSYGYTF. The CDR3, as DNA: TGCAGTGCTAGAGTCGAGGGCAGAGGGAGCTATGGCTACACCTTC.

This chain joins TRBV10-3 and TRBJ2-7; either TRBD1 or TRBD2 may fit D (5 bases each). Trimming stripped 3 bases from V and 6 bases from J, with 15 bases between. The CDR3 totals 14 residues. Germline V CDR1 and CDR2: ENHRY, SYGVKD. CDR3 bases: TGTGCCATCAGTGATCGCGGAGGTGGGGGCGAGCAGTACTTC. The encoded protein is CAISDRGGGGEQYF.

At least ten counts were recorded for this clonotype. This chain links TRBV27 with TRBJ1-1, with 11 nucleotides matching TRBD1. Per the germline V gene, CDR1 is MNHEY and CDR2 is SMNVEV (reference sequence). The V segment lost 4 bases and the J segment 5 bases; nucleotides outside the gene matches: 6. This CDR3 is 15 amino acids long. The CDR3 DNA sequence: TGTGCCAGCAGTTCCACGGGGACAGGGGGGACTGAAGCTTTCTTT. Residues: CASSSTGTGGTEAFF.

Here the CDR3 DNA reads TGTGCCAGCAGTTCCCGGACTAGCGGGAGGGCAACGGATACGCAGTATTTT. Translation: CASSSRTSGRATDTQYF. The chain couples TRBV28 to TRBJ2-3; 15 bases agree with TRBD2. From germline, CDR1 is MDHEN and CDR2 SYDVKM. V shed 4 bases and J 6 bases; nucleotides not matched to a gene: 8. The CDR3 runs 17 residues.

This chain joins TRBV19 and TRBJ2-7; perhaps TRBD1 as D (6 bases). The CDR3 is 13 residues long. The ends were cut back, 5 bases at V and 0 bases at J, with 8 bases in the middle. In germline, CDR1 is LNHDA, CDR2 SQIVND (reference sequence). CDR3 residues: CASSEGDSYEQYF. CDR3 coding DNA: TGTGCCAGTAGTGAGGGGGACTCCTACGAGCAGTACTTC.

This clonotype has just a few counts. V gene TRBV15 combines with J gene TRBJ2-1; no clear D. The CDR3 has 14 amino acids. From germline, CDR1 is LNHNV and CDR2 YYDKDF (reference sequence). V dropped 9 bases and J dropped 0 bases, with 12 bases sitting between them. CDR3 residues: CATGDRSSYNEQFF. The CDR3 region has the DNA TGTGCCACTGGAGACCGGAGCTCCTACAATGAGCAGTTCTTC.

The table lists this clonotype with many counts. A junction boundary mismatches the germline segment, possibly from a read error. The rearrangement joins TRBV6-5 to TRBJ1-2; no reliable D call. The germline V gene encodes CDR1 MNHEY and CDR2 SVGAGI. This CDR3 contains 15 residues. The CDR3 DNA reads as TGTGCCAGCAGTTACGGAAGAGCGAGTAACTATAGCTACACCTTC. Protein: CASSYGRASNYSYTF.